This T cell receptor (beta chain) was profiled in a study of radiotherapy plus CTLA-4 blockade in lung cancer. Turning to the study itself: Roughly 17% of patients responded objectively, and 31% achieved disease control. The study, taken as a whole, reports: Blood TCR clones of tumor origin expanded after radiotherapy plus ipilimumab.

Each patient with chemo-refractory metastatic non-small-cell lung cancer was treated with focal radiation plus CTLA-4 blockade using ipilimumab. Points on this clone: Its matching antigen is unknown.

Profiling relied on immunoSEQ multiplex PCR, and the TCRdb table lists in-frame clones only, not all of them. The table includes some 96,000 clones, around 88% detected once. The CDR3 loop spans 13 amino acids. V was trimmed by 5 bases and J by 0 bases, leaving 4 bases between them. The germline CDR1 and CDR2 sequences are SGHAT and FQNNGV. The rearrangement links TRBV11-2 to TRBJ2-2, with D uncertain. The clonotype comes from a human donor with non-small cell lung cancer that progressed on radiotherapy plus ipilimumab. The input for sequencing was peripheral blood, taken from a patient treated with radiotherapy plus ipilimumab. CDR3 sequence (DNA): TGTGCCAGCAGCCCCTCGAACACCGGGGAGCTGTTTTTT. This sequence encodes CASSPSNTGELFF.